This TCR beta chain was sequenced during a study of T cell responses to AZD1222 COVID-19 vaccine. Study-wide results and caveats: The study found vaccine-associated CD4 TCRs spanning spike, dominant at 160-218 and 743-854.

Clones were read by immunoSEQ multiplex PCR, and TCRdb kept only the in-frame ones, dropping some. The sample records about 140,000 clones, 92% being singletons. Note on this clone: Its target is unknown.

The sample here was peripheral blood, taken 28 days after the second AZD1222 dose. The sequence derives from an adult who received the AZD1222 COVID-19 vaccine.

The CDR3 protein is CASRMRNGEQYF. The CDR3 DNA follows: TGTGCCAGCAGGATGAGGAACGGCGAGCAGTACTTC. This sequence joins TRBV5-6 and TRBJ2-7; no clear D gene. V was clipped by 5 bases and J by 6 bases, with 12 bases between them. The germline gives CDR1 SGHDT, CDR2 YYEEEE. This CDR3 spans 12 amino acids.